Reported below is one TCR beta chain. Its cognate antigen is unknown. The source of the sample is a study of cytomegalovirus exposure and HLA in healthy donors. As for the study in general: Samples from HLA-typed donors yielded about 85 million unique TCRs in an early data release. Findings of the study overall: In a later analysis, TCR association rates varied by HLA locus: DRB1 most, HLA-C fewest. Previous analysis showed most TCR beta V segments were productive about 87% or about 30% of the time. Follow-up analysis seemed to connect common viral pathogens with several of the most significant clusters identified.

Amplification used 60 Vbeta primers and 13 Jbeta primers. Generated by immunoSEQ multiplex PCR, the TCRdb table keeps only in-frame clones and is missing some. In the table there are over 50,000 clones, approximately 74% of which are singletons. V lost 0 bases and J 3 bases, leaving 9 bases between the germline ends. The CDR3 is 15 amino acids. In germline, CDR1 is LNHDA, CDR2 SQIVND (reference sequence). The chain joins TRBV19 to TRBJ1-5, with no clear D. The clonotype was recovered from a man between 40 and 49 years old in good health and CMV-seropositive. Sequencing used PBMCs. CDR3 amino acids: CASSIEAGNNQPQHF. CDR3 sequence (DNA): TGTGCCAGTAGTATAGAGGCAGGTAACAATCAGCCCCAGCATTTT.